Included here is one T cell receptor (beta chain) sequence, with context. These data belong to a study of shared clonotypes between healthy human individuals. The CDR3 has 14 residues. V lost 0 bases, J lost 8 bases, and 13 bases lay in between. Germline-derived CDR1 and CDR2 are GTSNPN and SVGIG (reference sequence). The repertoire was sequenced with immunoSEQ multiplex PCR; TCRdb's copy has only in-frame clones and lacks some. The sample includes roughly 2.4 million clones, approximately 94% seen only once; the top ten take around 0.13%. Sample: naive CD4+ T cells sorted from blood. Stated subset: CD45RA+ positively selected. The origin of this receptor is a man younger than 30 in good health. This chain connects TRBV30 to TRBJ1-4; TRBD1 is a possible D gene (6 bases). The CDR3 region is CAWSVSGAREKLFF. In nucleotides, the CDR3 is TGTGCCTGGAGTGTGTCGGGGGCCAGGGAAAAACTGTTTTTT. Full variable domain (rest looked up from reference TRBV30 and TRBJ1-4): SQTIHQWPATLVQPVGSPLSLECTVEGTSNPNLYWYRQAAGRGLQLLFYSVGIGQISSEVPQNLSASRPQDRQFILSSKKLLLSDSGFYLCAWSVSGAREKLFFGSGTQLSVL.